The present entry profiles one TCR beta chain with its context. The target antigen is unknown. These data belong to a study of tumor-infiltrating lymphocytes in primary liver carcinoma. Study background: Resection treated the patients' primary liver carcinoma. Study results and caveats: Overlap in tumor-adjacent and tumor-blood pairs fell below that of tumor region pairs. Blood fell significantly below tumors in its top-250-clone fraction (p = 0.039).

This CDR3 region has 13 residues. Unmatched junction bases numbered 3, after V lost 3 bases and J lost 5 bases. CDR1 SGHDN and CDR2 FVKESK come from the germline V gene. Constant-region priming of about 500 ng total RNA yielded TCR beta cDNA. Library construction for TCR beta comprised three nested multiplex PCR rounds performed with slightly modified ARM-PCR. Rounds one and two of PCR, each of 10 cycles, were primed with TRBV1-TRBV30 forward primers and a C-beta reverse primer. In TCRdb, the multiplex PCR reads were re-called with MiXCR into one record per CDR3 protein. The profile shows a few hundred thousand distinct CDR3 sequences, more than 55% of them singletons. Out of unsorted whole blood came the blood RNA, and germline DNA was extracted as well.

The specimen sequenced was peripheral blood. The receptor was isolated from a woman aged 30 to 39 with primary liver carcinoma and hepatitis B virus infection. The chain is built from TRBV14 and TRBJ1-1; 7 bases map to TRBD1. Written as DNA, the CDR3 is TGTGCCAGCAGCCATAAACAGGGGACTGAAGCTTTCTTT. Its translation is CASSHKQGTEAFF.